Here is one T cell receptor beta chain with its context. RNA transcripts were the template for amplifying TCR beta CDR3 regions. Carried out on the TCR CDR3, a first-round RT-PCR used the HTBI primer set. MiXCR was run by TCRdb on the multiplex PCR reads, yielding one entry per CDR3 protein. The data show around 760,000 distinct CDR3 sequences, under 45% seen once. These data originate in a study of T cells in Graves' hyperthyroidism and ophthalmopathy. The CDR3 loop spans 13 amino acids. V was cut by 6 bases and J by 1 base, with 9 bases left in between. Germline V gene lookup returns CDR1 ENHRY and CDR2 SYGVKD.

Material for sequencing was blood. The chain combines TRBV10-3 with TRBJ1-2; no firm D call. This sequence was found in a woman between 40 and 50 years old with Graves' hyperthyroidism. In nucleotides, the CDR3 is TGTGCCATCAGGACGGCCGATAACTATGGCTACACCTTC. Amino acid sequence: CAIRTADNYGYTF.